The present TCR beta chain was sequenced within a study of shared clonotypes between healthy human individuals. The naive CD8 population came from CD45RO-negative cells selected for CCR7, without terminally differentiated effector memory CD45RA+ cells. The repertoire was sequenced with immunoSEQ multiplex PCR; TCRdb's copy has only in-frame clones and lacks some. The sample gives around 1.9 million clones, 93% of which show up once; around 1.7% is in the top ten. The CDR3 totals 13 residues. Trimming removed 5 bases at V and 3 bases at J, with 11 bases between. CDR1 SGHAT and CDR2 FQNNGV come from the germline V gene.

This TCR came from a man aged 18 to 29 in good health. Some clones in this sample may be carry-over from other donors' samples. The chain is built from TRBV11-2 and TRBJ2-7; perhaps TRBD2 as D (5 bases). Specimen: naive CD8+ T cells from PBMCs. The CDR3 DNA sequence: TGTGCCAGCAGCCCCAGCGGCAGCTACGAGCAGTACTTC. Its translation is CASSPSGSYEQYF.